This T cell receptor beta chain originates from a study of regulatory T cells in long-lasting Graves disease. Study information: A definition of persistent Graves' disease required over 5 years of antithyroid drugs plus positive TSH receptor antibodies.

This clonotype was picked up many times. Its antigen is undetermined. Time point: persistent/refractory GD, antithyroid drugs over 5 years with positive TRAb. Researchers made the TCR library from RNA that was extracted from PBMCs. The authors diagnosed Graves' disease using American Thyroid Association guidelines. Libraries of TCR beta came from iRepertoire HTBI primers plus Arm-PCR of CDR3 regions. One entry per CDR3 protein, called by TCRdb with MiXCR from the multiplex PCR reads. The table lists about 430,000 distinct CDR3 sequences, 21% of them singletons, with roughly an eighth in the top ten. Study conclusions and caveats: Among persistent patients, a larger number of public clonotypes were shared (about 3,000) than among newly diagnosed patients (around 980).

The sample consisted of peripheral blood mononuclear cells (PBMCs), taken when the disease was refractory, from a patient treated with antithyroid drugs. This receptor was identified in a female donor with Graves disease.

CDR3 protein: CSARGDREAFF. CDR3 DNA sequence: TGCAGTGCTAGAGGCGACAGGGAGGCTTTCTTT. The chain joins TRBV20-1 to TRBJ1-1; 7 nucleotides align to TRBD1. Germline CDR1 and CDR2: DFQATT and SNEGSKA (reference sequence). Trimming cost V 1 base and J 11 bases; bases outside gene matches: 4. The length of the CDR3 is 11 residues.